This T cell receptor (beta chain) was sequenced for a study of blood T cell repertoires in COVID-19. Profiled with immunoSEQ multiplex PCR; TCRdb holds only in-frame clones, not every one. The table records approximately 150,000 clones, around 87% of them present only once. The length of the CDR3 is 19 residues. CDR1 MDHEN and CDR2 SYDVKM come from the germline V gene. The specimen was peripheral blood. This TCR was recovered from a woman between 50 and 59 years old with active or convalescent COVID-19. The V call is TRBV28, the J call TRBJ1-1; 10 bases fit TRBD1. CDR3 DNA sequence: TGTCCCGGACAGGGGGGGACCAACTCCCAGTCCCTTTTTTACACTGAAGCTTTCTTT. This codes for CPGQGGTNSQSLFYTEAFF.